The 5 T cell receptor beta chains presented below share a single source sample, sequenced in a study of Graves' ophthalmopathy and Graves' hyperthyroidism. Beta-chain TCR CDR3 regions were amplified from RNA transcripts. HTBI primers primed a first-round RT-PCR, and a second-round multiplex PCR followed. TCRdb itself ran the multiplex PCR reads through MiXCR, one entry per CDR3 protein. The sample gives hundreds of thousands of distinct CDR3 sequences, 40% of which show up once; 35% to 55% is in the top ten. The sequencing input was peripheral blood. These receptors were taken from an adult man with Graves' ophthalmopathy.

This clonotype was detected only a few times. The chain links TRBV20-1 to TRBJ1-6; D possibly corresponds to TRBD1 (6 bases). The length of the CDR3 is 13 residues. V was cut by 5 bases and J by 7 bases, with 12 bases left in between. The germline V gene has CDR1 DFQATT and CDR2 SNEGSKA (reference sequence). The CDR3 DNA reads as TGCAGTGCTCCCGACAGGCCAAATTCACCCCTCCACTTT. Amino acids: CSAPDRPNSPLHF.

This clonotype was found many times. The CDR3 DNA sequence: TGTGCCAGCAGCTTAAAGACCGGGACGGGAATTAGCAATCAGCCCCAGCATTTT. This translates into CASSLKTGTGISNQPQHF. V usage is TRBV7-8 and J usage is TRBJ1-5, with D tentatively TRBD1 (5 bases). This CDR3 spans 18 amino acids. CDR1 is SGHVS and CDR2 is FQNEAQ in the germline V gene. V dropped 2 bases and J dropped 0 bases, with 17 bases sitting between them.

This clonotype was detected ten times or more. CDR3 sequence reads: CSVERGFYGYTF. CDR3 coding DNA: TGCAGCGTTGAGCGGGGGTTCTATGGCTACACCTTC. The chain recombines TRBV29-1 with TRBJ1-2; D possibly corresponds to TRBD1 (5 bases). The ends were cut back, 3 bases at V and 4 bases at J, with 9 bases in the middle. The CDR3 is 12 residues long. Germline CDR1 SQVTM, CDR2 ANQGSEA. The whole variable domain, remainder taken from reference TRBV29-1 and TRBJ1-2, is SAVISQKPSRDICQRGTSLTIQCQVDSQVTMMFWYRQQPGQSLTLIATANQGSEATYESGFVIDKFPISRPNLTFSTLTVSNMSPEDSSIYLCSVERGFYGYTFGSGTRLTVV.

The chain recombines TRBV29-1 with TRBJ2-3, with 8 bases aligning to TRBD1. Germline V lookup: CDR1 SQVTM, CDR2 ANQGSEA. The CDR3 is 15 amino acids. V lost 6 bases and J lost 2; bases outside the gene matches: 10. DNA of the CDR3: TGCAGCGTGACGGACAGGGTAGTGGCCACAGATACGCAGTATTTT. Translating it yields CSVTDRVVATDTQYF.

The CDR3 nucleotides read TGTGCCACCAGCAGTCAAGAGGGGCTTCAAGAGACCCAGTACTTC. Its protein product is CATSSQEGLQETQYF. The J gene is TRBJ2-5, the V gene TRBV15; D tentatively fits TRBD1 or TRBD2 (5 bases each). V shed 3 bases and J shed 2 bases, with 13 bases lying between them. In germline, CDR1 is LNHNV, CDR2 YYDKDF (reference sequence). CDR3 length equals 15 residues.